The clone carrying this T cell receptor (beta chain) was seen ten or more times. Each CDR3 protein gets one entry after TCRdb re-called the 5' RACE reads with MiXCR. The sample has a few hundred thousand distinct CDR3 sequences; approximately 4% are singletons. This record belongs to a study of T cells after yellow fever vaccination. This CDR3 is 12 amino acids long. CDR1 is SGHTA, CDR2 FQGNSA, per germline. The ends lost 4 bases at V and 11 bases at J; junction bases unmatched: 2. V and J are TRBV7-2 and TRBJ1-5; TRBD1 matches 10 bases. The sequence was collected from a man in his late teens or twenties who received the YFV17D yellow fever vaccine. Source: PBMCs, taken 5 days after the yellow fever booster vaccination. The CDR3 DNA is TGTGCCAGCAGCTGGACAGGGGGAGCCCAGCATTTT. As protein: CASSWTGGAQHF.